The 17 T cell receptor beta chains in this list originate from one sample, sequenced in a study of blood T cell repertoires in COVID-19. Assay: immunoSEQ multiplex PCR; the TCRdb copy retains only in-frame clones and omits some. The sample yields 130,000 to 150,000 clones, roughly 84% seen once. Sequencing input: peripheral blood. These receptors came from a woman between 50 and 59 years old in a cohort sampled during active or convalescent COVID-19.

This rearrangement joins TRBV7-9 to TRBJ2-1; 11 nucleotides align to TRBD2. Germline V lookup: CDR1 SEHNR, CDR2 FQNEAQ (reference sequence). Trimming at V came to 0 bases and at J to 5 bases, leaving 3 bases not matched to a gene. The CDR3 length is 16 residues. DNA of the CDR3: TGTGCCAGCAGCTTAGCCCGACTAGCGGGGAACAATGAGCAGTTCTTC. It codes for CASSLARLAGNNEQFF.

The chain uses TRBV27 and TRBJ1-4; weak D call: TRBD1 (5 bases). This CDR3 has 15 amino acids. CDR1 and CDR2 from the germline V gene are MNHEY and SMNVEV (reference sequence). V gave up 3 bases and J gave up 6 bases, with 14 bases separating them. CDR3 DNA sequence: TGTGCCAGCAGTTTGGGGGACCGGAGGGATGAAAAACTGTTTTTT. Translated: CASSLGDRRDEKLFF.

This clone was observed a few times. This sequence joins TRBV25-1 and TRBJ1-6; D gene unclear. This CDR3 comprises 16 residues. The germline V and J ends were trimmed by 5 bases and 0 bases, with 11 bases remaining between them. The germline CDR1 and CDR2 sequences are MGHDK and SYGVNS. The CDR3, as DNA: TGTGCCAGCAGTCCCCCGGGGAGCTCCTATAATTCACCCCTCCACTTT. Translation gives CASSPPGSSYNSPLHF. Using reference TRBV25-1 and TRBJ1-6 for the parts outside the CDR3, the full variable domain is EADIYQTPRYLVIGTGKKITLECSQTMGHDKMYWYQQDPGMELHLIHYSYGVNSTEKGDLSSESTVSRIRTEHFPLTLESARPSHTSQYLCASSPPGSSYNSPLHFGNGTRLTVT.

The chain combines TRBV7-2 with TRBJ2-1, with 8 bases lining up with TRBD1. The CDR3 extends over 15 amino acids. In germline, CDR1 is SGHTA, CDR2 FQGNSA. V dropped 3 bases and J dropped 0; count of bases not matched to a gene: 1. The DNA of the CDR3 is TGTGCCAGCAGCTTCGACAGGGGCTCCTACAATGAGCAGTTCTTC. This encodes CASSFDRGSYNEQFF.

V gene TRBV5-1 combines with J gene TRBJ1-2; D gene unclear. CDR3 size: 15 residues. V lost 4 bases to trimming and J lost 4 bases, with 17 bases between them. Germline loops: CDR1 SGHRS, CDR2 YFSETQ. The CDR3 sequence is CASSVPGSAVYGYTF. For the CDR3, the DNA is TGCGCCAGCAGCGTCCCCGGAAGCGCCGTCTATGGCTACACCTTC.

The chain recombines TRBV6-5 with TRBJ1-4, with TRBD1 matching 7 bases. The CDR3 is 15 amino acids. Per the germline V gene, CDR1 is MNHEY and CDR2 is SVGAGI. J gave up 6 bases and V 0 bases, and 4 bases lay outside the gene matches. DNA of the CDR3: TGTGCCAGCAGTTACTCGGGACAGCAAGATGAAAAACTGTTTTTT. Translated, it gives CASSYSGQQDEKLFF.

The chain employs TRBV9 and TRBJ1-1; 8 positions agree with TRBD1. The CDR3 length is 14 residues. Germline V CDR1 and CDR2: SGDLS, YYNGEE. Unmatched junction bases numbered 1, after V lost 2 bases and J lost 1 base. The CDR3 sequence is CASSVDRGNTEAFF. The CDR3 coding sequence is TGTGCCAGCAGCGTCGACAGGGGGAACACTGAAGCTTTCTTT.

This clone was picked up a small number of times. The V and J genes are TRBV11-2 and TRBJ1-2, with D perhaps TRBD1 (5 bases). Trimming shortened V by 0 bases and J by 0 bases, and 14 bases separated the two germline ends. Germline assignment: CDR1 SGHAT and CDR2 FQNNGV. The CDR3 has 17 residues. CDR3 sequence reads: CASSLEGQGITNYGYTF. The CDR3 coding sequence is TGTGCCAGCAGCTTAGAGGGGCAGGGAATTACTAACTATGGCTACACCTTC. Looking up the rest from reference TRBV11-2 and TRBJ1-2 gives the full variable domain: EAGVAQSPRYKIIEKRQSVAFWCNPISGHATLYWYQQILGQGPKLLIQFQNNGVVDDSQLPKDRFSAERLKGVDSTLKIQPAKLEDSAVYLCASSLEGQGITNYGYTFGSGTRLTVV.

J is TRBJ1-1 and V is TRBV11-2; 9 nucleotides match TRBD1. This CDR3 comprises 15 residues. Germline V lookup: CDR1 SGHAT, CDR2 FQNNGV. V was clipped by 3 bases and J by 3 bases; unmatched bases: 5. This CDR3 reads CASSFTGGAHTEAFF. The CDR3 DNA reads TGTGCCAGCAGCTTTACAGGGGGCGCTCACACTGAAGCTTTCTTT.

This clone has just one count. The chain uses TRBV30 and TRBJ2-7; D perhaps matches TRBD1 (5 bases). Germline values: CDR1 GTSNPN, CDR2 SVGIG (reference sequence). CDR3 length: 12 amino acids. Trimming stripped 2 bases from V and 5 bases from J, with 10 bases between. This CDR3 is CAWSWGSDEQYF. The CDR3 region has the DNA TGTGCCTGGAGTTGGGGCAGTGACGAGCAGTACTTC. The full variable domain, its missing parts supplied by reference TRBV30 and TRBJ2-7, is SQTIHQWPATLVQPVGSPLSLECTVEGTSNPNLYWYRQAAGRGLQLLFYSVGIGQISSEVPQNLSASRPQDRQFILSSKKLLLSDSGFYLCAWSWGSDEQYFGPGTRLTVT.

This chain connects TRBV2 to TRBJ1-5; maybe TRBD1 (5 bases). The CDR3 loop spans 16 amino acids. The germline V gene encodes CDR1 SNHLY and CDR2 FYNNEI. V was cut by 1 base and J by 4 bases, with 14 bases left in between. The CDR3 is CASSEGIKGANQPQHF. CDR3 coding DNA: TGTGCCAGCAGTGAAGGGATTAAAGGGGCGAATCAGCCCCAGCATTTT.

The V call is TRBV6-5, the J call TRBJ1-2, with 7 bases identical to TRBD1. The length of the CDR3 is 13 residues. From germline, CDR1 is MNHEY and CDR2 SVGAGI. J lost 4 bases, V lost 5 bases, and 4 bases had no gene match. The CDR3 sequence is CASSNRGSYGYTF. CDR3 nucleotides: TGTGCCAGCAGTAACAGGGGATCCTATGGCTACACCTTC.

This chain links TRBV21-1 with TRBJ2-1; the table's D call, TRBD1, was not checked against the DNA. TRBV21-1 is a pseudogene locus. CDR3 length equals 20 residues. The CDR3 nucleotides are TGTGCCAGCAGCAGTGCCCCCACAGGGCCCCACGTTACCATGTGTAATGAGCAGTTCTTC. It encodes CASSSAPTGPHVTMCNEQFF.

V usage is TRBV9 and J usage is TRBJ1-2; D uncertain. The V end was cut by 3 bases, the J end by 8 bases, with 14 bases between. Per germline, CDR1 SGDLS and CDR2 YYNGEE. CDR3 length equals 13 residues. The DNA of the CDR3 is TGTGCCAGCAGCGCTAACCTAGTCGAGGGCTACACCTTC. This encodes CASSANLVEGYTF.

The rearrangement links TRBV2 to TRBJ2-2; 10 positions match TRBD2. The germline V gene has CDR1 SNHLY and CDR2 FYNNEI. The J segment lost 7 bases and the V segment lost 4 bases, leaving 9 bases of the junction unmatched. This CDR3 spans 16 amino acids. CDR3 bases: TGTGCCAGCAGTGCTAGCGGGGGCTCTGGTGTCGGGGAGCTGTTTTTT. Its translation: CASSASGGSGVGELFF.

The genes are TRBV30 and TRBJ1-2; 7 positions match TRBD1. CDR1 and CDR2 from the germline V gene are GTSNPN and SVGIG (reference sequence). Trimming cost V 1 base and J 0 bases; bases outside gene matches: 5. The CDR3 is made up of 15 amino acids. In DNA, the CDR3 is TGTGCCTGGAGTGAAAAGGGGGCGGCTAACTATGGCTACACCTTC. Its translation: CAWSEKGAANYGYTF.

The chain employs TRBV29-1 and TRBJ1-2; D remains unclear. Per germline, CDR1 SQVTM and CDR2 ANQGSEA. V was clipped by 7 bases and J by 7 bases, with 13 bases between them. CDR3 length: 11 residues. Written as DNA, the CDR3 is TGCAGCGCCGAAACCTCCAGTGGCTACACCTTC. Residues: CSAETSSGYTF.